Below, one T cell receptor (beta chain) is given with its context. Its antigen is unidentified. Genomic DNA belonging to each subset was distributed in equal measure over several immunoSEQ plates. Only in-frame clones appear in the TCRdb table, and some are missing; sequencing was by immunoSEQ multiplex PCR. This repertoire shows over 400,000 clones, around 96% found once; its top ten account for 0.055% to 0.075%. The sample originates from a study of shared clonotypes between healthy human individuals. Study-wide results and limits: Relative to their counterparts shared across all four donors, non-shared clonotypes exhibited diminished generation probabilities. Large sequencing depth failed to make sorted-subset sequencing complete, rarefaction showed.

The TCR comes from a woman in her thirties in good health. Sequencing was done on a sample of naive CD4+ T cells sorted from blood. Noted subset: CD45RA+ positively selected.

CDR3 residues: CASSPQRGRETQYF. The CDR3 region has the DNA TGTGCCAGCAGCCCCCAGCGGGGTCGGGAGACCCAGTACTTC. This chain uses TRBV6-5 with TRBJ2-5; 7 bases align to TRBD2. CDR3 length: 14 amino acids. Germline values: CDR1 MNHEY, CDR2 SVGAGI. V shed 6 bases, J shed 5 bases, and the junction held 9 bases outside the gene matches.